This T cell receptor beta chain was recovered during a study of blood T cell repertoires in COVID-19. Trimming shortened V by 3 bases and J by 6 bases, and 10 bases separated the two germline ends. CDR1 and CDR2 (germline): MNHEY, SMNVEV (reference sequence). The CDR3 is 13 residues long. The method was immunoSEQ multiplex PCR; TCRdb's version includes in-frame clones alone and lacks a portion of them. Of roughly 150,000 clones in the sample, about 82% are singletons; the top ten hold around 6.2%. The chain combines TRBV27 with TRBJ2-3, with a weak D call TRBD2 (6 bases). The origin of this receptor is a woman aged 40 to 55 who had recovered from COVID-19. Source material: PBMCs or T cells enriched from blood (not recorded which). CDR3: CASSLTRRDTQYF. CDR3 sequence (DNA): TGTGCCAGCAGTTTGACTAGAAGGGATACGCAGTATTTT.